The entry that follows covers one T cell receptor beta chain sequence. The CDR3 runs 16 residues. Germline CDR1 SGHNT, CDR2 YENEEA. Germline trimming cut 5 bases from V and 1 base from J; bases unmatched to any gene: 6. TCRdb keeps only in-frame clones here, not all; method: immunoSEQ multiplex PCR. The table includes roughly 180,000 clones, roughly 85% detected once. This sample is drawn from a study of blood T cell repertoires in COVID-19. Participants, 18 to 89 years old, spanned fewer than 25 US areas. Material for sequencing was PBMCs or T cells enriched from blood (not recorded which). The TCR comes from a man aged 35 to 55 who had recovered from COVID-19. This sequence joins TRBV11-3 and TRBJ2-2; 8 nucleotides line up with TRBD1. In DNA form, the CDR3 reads TGTGCCAGCAGCCCCTGGGACAGGCTGAACACCGGGGAGCTGTTTTTT. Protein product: CASSPWDRLNTGELFF.